Below are 5 T cell receptor beta chains sequenced from a single sample in a study of PD-1 blockade in classical Hodgkin lymphoma. Some clones are missing from TCRdb's copy, which holds only in-frame ones; the method was immunoSEQ multiplex PCR. The sample holds approximately 98,000 clones, 80% to 90% seen once. Each of the patients experienced relapse following autologous stem cell transplantation, and their brentuximab vedotin exposure differed. The sequencing here drew on peripheral blood mononuclear cells (PBMCs), taken before the second cycle of nivolumab. All receptors derive from a human donor with classical Hodgkin lymphoma.

The genes are TRBV5-6 and TRBJ2-7, with 12 bases identical to TRBD2. CDR1 and CDR2 from the germline V gene are SGHDT and YYEEEE. This CDR3 has 16 amino acids. V was pared by 2 bases and J by 2 bases, with 5 bases of the junction left unmatched. The CDR3 nucleotides are TGTGCCAGCAGCTTTTCTAGCGGGAGGGATGCCTACGAGCAGTACTTC. Translated, it gives CASSFSSGRDAYEQYF.

This chain uses TRBV5-4 with TRBJ2-3, with TRBD2 matching over 10 bases. The V gene's germline CDR1 is SGHNT and CDR2 YYREEE (reference sequence). CDR3 length: 19 residues. J was trimmed by 0 bases and V by 4 bases; bases with no gene match: 14. CDR3 DNA: TGTGCCAGCAGCGTCCCCGGGACTAGCGTTTCCCCTAGCACAGATACGCAGTATTTT. As protein: CASSVPGTSVSPSTDTQYF.

This chain links TRBV5-8 with TRBJ1-2; 9 bases are a match to TRBD1. The CDR3 is made up of 16 amino acids. Germline V gene lookup returns CDR1 SGHTS and CDR2 YDEGEE. The V and J ends lost 4 bases and 7 bases, in that order; junction bases with no gene match: 14. CDR3 residues: CASSGGQGSSGVGYTF. In DNA, the CDR3 is TGTGCCAGCAGCGGGGGACAGGGTTCGTCAGGGGTTGGCTACACCTTC.

The chain is built from TRBV21-1 and TRBJ1-5. TRBV21-1 is termed a pseudogene. The CDR3 has 20 residues. The DNA for the CDR3 is TGTGCCAGCAACACCCTCCCCGGCTGGCCAGCTTGGAGGAGCAATCAGCCCCAGCATTTT. This translates into CASNTLPGWPAWRSNQPQHF.

The V call is TRBV7-6, the J call TRBJ2-5; 12 positions match TRBD2. V shed 1 base, J shed 1 base, and the junction held 4 bases outside the gene matches. CDR3 length equals 17 residues. Germline values: CDR1 SGHVS, CDR2 FNYEAQ. CDR3 amino acids: CASSLDTSGRIQETQYF. The DNA of the CDR3 is TGTGCCAGCAGCTTAGACACTAGCGGGAGGATCCAAGAGACCCAGTACTTC.